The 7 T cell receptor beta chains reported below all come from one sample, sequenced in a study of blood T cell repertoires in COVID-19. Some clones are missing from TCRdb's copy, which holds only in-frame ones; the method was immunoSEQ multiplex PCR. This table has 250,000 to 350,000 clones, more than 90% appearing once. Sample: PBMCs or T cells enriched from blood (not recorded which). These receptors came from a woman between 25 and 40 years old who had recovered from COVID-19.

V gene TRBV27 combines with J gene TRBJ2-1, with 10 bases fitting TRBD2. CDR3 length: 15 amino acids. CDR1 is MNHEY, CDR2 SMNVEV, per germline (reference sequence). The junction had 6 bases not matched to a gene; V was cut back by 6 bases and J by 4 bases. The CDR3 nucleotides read TGTGCCAGCAGAAGCGGGAGGGCCGGTTACAATGAGCAGTTCTTC. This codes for CASRSGRAGYNEQFF.

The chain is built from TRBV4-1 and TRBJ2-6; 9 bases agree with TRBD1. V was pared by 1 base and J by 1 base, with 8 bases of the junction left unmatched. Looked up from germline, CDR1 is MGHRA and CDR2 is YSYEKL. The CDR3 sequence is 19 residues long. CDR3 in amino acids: CASSQGPLDRGSGANVLTF. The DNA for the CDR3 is TGCGCCAGCAGCCAAGGACCCCTGGACAGGGGATCTGGGGCCAACGTCCTGACTTTC.

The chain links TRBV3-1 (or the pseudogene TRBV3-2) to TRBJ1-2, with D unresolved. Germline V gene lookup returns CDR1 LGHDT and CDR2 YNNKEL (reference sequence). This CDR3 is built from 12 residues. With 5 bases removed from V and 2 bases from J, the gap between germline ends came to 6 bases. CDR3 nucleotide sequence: TGTGCCAGCAGCGCAGGAAACTATGGCTACACCTTC. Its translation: CASSAGNYGYTF.

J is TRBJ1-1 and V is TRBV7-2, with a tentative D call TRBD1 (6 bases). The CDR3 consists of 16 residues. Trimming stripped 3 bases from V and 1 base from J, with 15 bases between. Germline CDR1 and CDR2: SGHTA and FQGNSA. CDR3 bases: TGTGCCAGCAGCTTGTCAGGGGAGGGCAGGAACACTGAAGCTTTCTTT. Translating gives CASSLSGEGRNTEAFF.

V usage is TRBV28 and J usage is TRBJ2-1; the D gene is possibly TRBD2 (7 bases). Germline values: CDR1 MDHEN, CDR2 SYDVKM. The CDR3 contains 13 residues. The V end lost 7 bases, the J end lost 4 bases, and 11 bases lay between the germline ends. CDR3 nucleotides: TGTGCCAGCAATGAGGGGGGGTACAATGAGCAGTTCTTC. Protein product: CASNEGGYNEQFF.

CDR3 sequence (DNA): TGCGCCAGCAGCCAAGGGCGACTAGCGACAGATACGCAGTATTTT. Translating gives CASSQGRLATDTQYF. V gene TRBV4-1 combines with J gene TRBJ2-3; the match to TRBD2 covers 8 bases. This CDR3 comprises 15 residues. The V gene end was trimmed by 1 base and the J gene end by 3 bases; junction bases not matched to a gene: 3. CDR1 is MGHRA and CDR2 is YSYEKL in the germline V gene.

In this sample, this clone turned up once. The CDR3 coding sequence is TGTGCCAGCCTCGGACAGGCCCCCTATGGCTACACCTTC. It yields the protein CASLGQAPYGYTF. The chain is built from TRBV28 and TRBJ1-2; 7 nucleotides agree with TRBD1. The germline V gene has CDR1 MDHEN and CDR2 SYDVKM. This CDR3 has 13 residues. The ends lost 8 bases at V and 4 bases at J; junction bases unmatched: 7.